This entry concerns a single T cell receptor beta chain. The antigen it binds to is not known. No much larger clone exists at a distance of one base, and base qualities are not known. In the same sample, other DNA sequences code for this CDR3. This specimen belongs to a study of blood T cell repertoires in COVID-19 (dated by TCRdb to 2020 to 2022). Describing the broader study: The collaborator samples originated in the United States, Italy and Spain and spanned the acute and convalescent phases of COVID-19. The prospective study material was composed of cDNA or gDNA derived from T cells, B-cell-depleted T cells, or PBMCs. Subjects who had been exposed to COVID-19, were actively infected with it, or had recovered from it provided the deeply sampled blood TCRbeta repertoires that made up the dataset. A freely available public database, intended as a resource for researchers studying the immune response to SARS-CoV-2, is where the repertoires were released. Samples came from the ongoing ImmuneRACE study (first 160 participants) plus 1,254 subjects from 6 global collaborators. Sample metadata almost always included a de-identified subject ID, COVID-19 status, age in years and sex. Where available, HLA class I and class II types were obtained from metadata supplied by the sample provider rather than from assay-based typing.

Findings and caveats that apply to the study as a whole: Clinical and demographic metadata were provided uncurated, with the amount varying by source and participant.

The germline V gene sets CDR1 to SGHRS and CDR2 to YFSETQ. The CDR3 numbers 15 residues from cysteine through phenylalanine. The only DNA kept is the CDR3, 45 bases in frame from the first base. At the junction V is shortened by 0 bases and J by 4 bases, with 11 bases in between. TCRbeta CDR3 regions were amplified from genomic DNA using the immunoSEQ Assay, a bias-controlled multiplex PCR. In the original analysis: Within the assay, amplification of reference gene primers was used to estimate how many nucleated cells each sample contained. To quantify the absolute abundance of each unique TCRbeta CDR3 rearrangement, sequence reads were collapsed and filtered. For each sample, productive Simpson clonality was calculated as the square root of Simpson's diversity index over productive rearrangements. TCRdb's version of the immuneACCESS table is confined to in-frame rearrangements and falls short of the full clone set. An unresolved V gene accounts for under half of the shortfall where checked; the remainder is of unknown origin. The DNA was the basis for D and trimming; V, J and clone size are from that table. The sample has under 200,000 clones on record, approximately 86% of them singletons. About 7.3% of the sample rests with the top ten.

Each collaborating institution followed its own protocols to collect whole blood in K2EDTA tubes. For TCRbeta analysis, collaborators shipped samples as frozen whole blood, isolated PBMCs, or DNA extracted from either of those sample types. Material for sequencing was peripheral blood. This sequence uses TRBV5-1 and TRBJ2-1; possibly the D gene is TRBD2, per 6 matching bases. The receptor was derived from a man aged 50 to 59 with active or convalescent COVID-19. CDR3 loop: CASSLGLGSYNEQFF. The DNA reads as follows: TGCGCCAGCAGCTTGGGACTAGGGTCGTACAATGAGCAGTTCTTC.